This is a list of T cell receptor beta chains from one sample in a study of blood T cells in healthy people across ages. TCRdb redid the calling of the 5' RACE reads with MiXCR, one entry per CDR3 protein. This sample has about 1,400,000 distinct CDR3 sequences, with roughly 45% found just once. The sample was blood. Source of these receptors: a woman aged 18-29 years in good health. CDR3s include the opening cysteine and the closing phenylalanine or tryptophan. D genes are given only for firm matches. Clone sizes are given selectively: once, few, many, or a class where the clone is expanded.

TRBJ1-5,-,-,TRBV21-1,CASSKAGRQDQPQHF,TGTGCCAGCAGCAAAGCGGGACGCCAGGATCAGCCCCAGCATTTT
TRBJ2-7,TRBD1,few,TRBV6-6,CASSYIAGQGFDEQYF,TGTGCCAGCAGTTACATTGCGGGACAGGGTTTCGACGAGCAGTACTTC
TRBJ2-3,-,-,TRBV2,CASSEALDTQYF,TGTGCCAGCAGTGAGGCGCTCGATACGCAGTATTTT
TRBJ2-5,-,-,TRBV20-1,CSAHRDDTNLEQHF,TGCAGTGCTCACCGGGACGATACTAACCTCGAGCAGCACTTC
TRBJ1-4,-,few,TRBV6-6,CASSYWWKLFF,TGTGCCAGCAGTTACTGGTGGAAACTGTTTTTT
TRBJ1-5,TRBD1,-,TRBV6-6,CASSYSGQGVANQPQHF,TGTGCCAGCAGTTACTCGGGACAGGGGGTTGCCAATCAGCCCCAGCATTTT
TRBJ2-1,-,-,TRBV20-1,CSAPMEGGASGNEQFF,TGCAGTGCCCCGATGGAGGGGGGGGCCTCGGGAAATGAGCAGTTCTTC
TRBJ2-3,TRBD2,many,TRBV4-1,CASSQGLTDTQYF,TGTGCCAGCAGCCAGGGACTAACAGATACGCAGTATTTT
TRBJ2-3,-,-,TRBV2,CASSRGEVGRSTDTQYF,TGTGCCAGCAGTCGGGGTGAGGTCGGCCGTAGCACAGATACGCAGTATTTT
TRBJ2-1,-,many,TRBV4-1,CASSQGPAYNEQFF,TGCGCCAGCAGCCAAGGTCCCGCATACAATGAGCAGTTCTTC
TRBJ2-7,TRBD2,many,TRBV27,CASSFGLAGREQYF,TGTGCCAGCAGCTTCGGGCTAGCGGGACGCGAGCAGTACTTC
TRBJ1-1,-,-,TRBV7-2,CASSRGTVQNTEAFF,TGTGCCAGCAGCCGCGGGACCGTCCAGAACACTGAAGCTTTCTTT
TRBJ1-5,TRBD1,few,TRBV6-6,CASTTGGNQPQHF,TGTGCCAGCACCACAGGGGGCAATCAGCCCCAGCATTTT
TRBJ2-7,-,-,TRBV7-2,CASNKGGSEQYF,TGTGCCAGCAACAAAGGGGGTTCCGAGCAGTACTTC
TRBJ1-1,-,-,TRBV9,CASSARGGLVGIEAFF,TGTGCCAGCAGCGCCCGGGGGGGACTCGTAGGGATTGAAGCTTTCTTT
TRBJ1-1,-,-,TRBV28,CASSLIWGKAFF,TGTGCCAGCAGTTTAATTTGGGGCAAAGCTTTCTTT
TRBJ2-3,-,few,TRBV6-2/TRBV6-3,CASSPPRGTDTQYF,TGTGCCAGCAGTCCCCCGCGTGGCACAGATACGCAGTATTTT
TRBJ1-5,TRBD1,few,TRBV16,CASSQGGGAQPQHF,TGTGCCAGCAGCCAAGGAGGGGGCGCACAGCCCCAGCATTTT
TRBJ2-2,-,-,TRBV4-1,CASSQGHGGTTGELFF,TGCGCCAGCAGCCAAGGCCATGGAGGTACTACCGGGGAGCTGTTTTTT
TRBJ1-2,-,-,TRBV20-1,CSASATPGKGYGYTF,TGCAGTGCTAGCGCCACCCCGGGAAAGGGGTATGGCTACACCTTC
TRBJ2-7,TRBD2,-,TRBV6-5,CASSPSGRALNEQYF,TGTGCCAGCAGCCCCAGCGGGAGGGCCTTGAATGAGCAGTACTTC
TRBJ2-7,TRBD1,-,TRBV7-2,CASSLNRGNSYEQYF,TGTGCCAGCAGCTTAAACAGGGGGAACTCCTACGAGCAGTACTTC
TRBJ2-7,TRBD1,-,TRBV2,CASSGQGTPYEQYF,TGTGCCAGCAGTGGACAGGGGACTCCCTACGAGCAGTACTTC
TRBJ2-1,TRBD1,few,TRBV7-9,CASSSPGQGTYNEQFF,TGTGCCAGCAGCTCCCCGGGACAGGGAACCTACAATGAGCAGTTCTTC
TRBJ2-5,TRBD2,-,TRBV27,CASRPAAGGPETQYF,TGTGCCAGCAGACCGGCGGCGGGAGGGCCTGAGACCCAGTACTTC
TRBJ2-1,-,-,TRBV11-1,CASNLRGGLNNEQFF,TGTGCCAGCAACCTTAGGGGGGGGCTTAACAATGAGCAGTTCTTC
TRBJ2-1,-,few,TRBV4-2,CASSQDPLLVNEQFF,TGTGCCAGCAGCCAAGACCCCTTACTAGTAAATGAGCAGTTCTTC
TRBJ2-1,-,few,TRBV12-3/TRBV12-4,CASSSLAEQFF,TGTGCCAGCAGTTCCTTGGCGGAGCAGTTCTTC
TRBJ2-2,-,-,TRBV27,CASYLGGAGSNTGELFF,TGTGCCAGCTACTTAGGGGGCGCGGGATCGAACACCGGGGAGCTGTTTTTT
TRBJ2-1,TRBD2,-,TRBV7-2,CASSHSGALSYNEQFF,TGTGCCAGCAGTCATAGCGGGGCATTATCCTACAATGAGCAGTTCTTC
TRBJ1-1,TRBD1,-,TRBV6-1,CASDRKGTGLTEAFF,TGTGCCAGCGATCGGAAGGGGACAGGGCTAACTGAAGCTTTCTTT
TRBJ2-1,TRBD1,-,TRBV24-1,CATSDPGQGRDEQFF,TGTGCCACCAGTGATCCCGGACAGGGCCGGGATGAGCAGTTCTTC
TRBJ1-5,-,-,TRBV20-1,CSAREGDFQPQHF,TGCAGTGCTAGAGAAGGGGATTTTCAGCCCCAGCATTTT
TRBJ1-4,-,-,TRBV6-6,CASTLQELNEKLFF,TGTGCCAGCACCCTACAGGAACTAAATGAAAAACTGTTTTTT
TRBJ2-7,-,few,TRBV4-1,CASSPLSTGTLYEQYF,TGCGCCAGCAGCCCCCTCTCGACCGGAACACTTTACGAGCAGTACTTC
TRBJ1-5,-,-,TRBV12-3/TRBV12-4,CASSSSSGNQPQHF,TGTGCCAGCAGCTCCAGCAGTGGGAATCAGCCCCAGCATTTT
TRBJ2-5,TRBD2,few,TRBV11-2,CASSPVGGGGETQYF,TGTGCCAGCAGCCCTGTAGGCGGGGGTGGAGAGACCCAGTACTTC
TRBJ2-7,-,-,TRBV18,CASSPGKGTPYEQYF,TGTGCCAGCTCACCAGGGAAGGGGACTCCGTATGAGCAGTACTTC
TRBJ2-3,TRBD2,few,TRBV29-1,CSVERAGGGTDTQYF,TGCAGCGTCGAGAGGGCGGGAGGGGGGACAGATACGCAGTATTTT
TRBJ1-2,-,-,TRBV6-1,CASSEAGQITGYTF,TGTGCCAGCAGTGAAGCAGGGCAGATAACGGGCTACACCTTC
TRBJ2-7,TRBD2,few,TRBV14,CASSKLGLAGVEQYF,TGTGCCAGCAGTAAATTAGGACTAGCGGGAGTCGAGCAGTACTTC
TRBJ1-2,-,-,TRBV7-2,CASSLGIGGNYGYTF,TGTGCCAGCAGCTTAGGGATAGGGGGGAACTATGGCTACACCTTC
TRBJ1-1,-,-,TRBV2,CASSVDGNTEAFF,TGTGCCAGCAGTGTAGACGGGAACACTGAAGCTTTCTTT
TRBJ2-7,-,few,TRBV6-1,CASSVGTHEQYF,TGTGCCAGCAGTGTAGGTACCCACGAGCAGTACTTC